These 26 T cell receptor beta chains were sequenced from one sample in a study of shared clonotypes between healthy human individuals (dated by TCRdb to 2018 to 2020). CD8 naive samples were obtained by positive selection for CCR7 among CD45RO-negative cells, yielding a CD45RA+CCR7+ population from which TemRA cells were excluded. Libraries were made using the immunoSEQ multiplex PCR assay. Entries here come from immuneACCESS through TCRdb and include only in-frame sequences with V and J called. Some clones fail to appear in such tables; in the studies checked, an unresolved V gene covers under half of the shortfall, and the cause of the remainder is unknown. The sample records some 2 million clones, about 95% of which are singletons. About 1.1% of the sample comes from the top ten. Input material: naive CD8+ T cells sorted from blood. Taken with the paper, the label for cell subset or site translates to: CD45RA+CCR7+. These receptors were taken from a young man in good health.

V gene TRBV19 combines with J gene TRBJ1-3; no definite D call. V was trimmed by 2 bases and J by 0 bases, leaving 14 bases between them. The CDR3 totals 17 residues. Per germline, CDR1 LNHDA and CDR2 SQIVND (reference sequence). CDR3 coding DNA: TGTGCCAGTAGTATAATGCCCAGGCCATACTCTGGAAACACCATATATTTT. Translation gives CASSIMPRPYSGNTIYF.

Only a few counts were recorded for this clone. V and J are TRBV5-1 and TRBJ2-4; weak D call: TRBD2 (6 bases). V was cut by 0 bases and J by 3 bases, with 13 bases left in between. The V gene's germline CDR1 is SGHRS and CDR2 YFSETQ. There are 16 residues in the CDR3. CDR3 protein: CASSLAGGSYKNIQYF. The CDR3 DNA sequence: TGCGCCAGCAGCTTGGCTGGAGGGAGCTACAAAAACATTCAGTACTTC.

Remarks on this clone: Other nucleotide sequences from this sample produce the same CDR3. This chain joins TRBV5-6 and TRBJ2-2; 7 positions agree with TRBD1. The germline V gene encodes CDR1 SGHDT and CDR2 YYEEEE. V was pared by 0 bases and J by 3 bases, with 2 bases of the junction left unmatched. The CDR3 is 15 residues long. The CDR3 DNA follows: TGTGCCAGCAGCTTGGACAGGGGATACACCGGGGAGCTGTTTTTT. Its protein is CASSLDRGYTGELFF.

Comment on this clone: The same CDR3 also results from other DNA sequences found in this sample. The chain employs TRBV9 and TRBJ2-7; unclear D gene. V gave up 0 bases and J gave up 2 bases, with 9 bases separating them. Germline CDR1 and CDR2: SGDLS and YYNGEE. The CDR3 contains 14 residues. CDR3 amino acids: CASSVAGGTYEQYF. The CDR3 region has the DNA TGTGCCAGCAGCGTAGCAGGCGGCACCTACGAGCAGTACTTC.

The chain couples TRBV2 to TRBJ1-2; 11 bases fit TRBD1. Germline CDR1 is SNHLY and CDR2 is FYNNEI. There are 15 residues in the CDR3. V trimming: 1 base; J trimming: 6 bases; junction bases outside the gene matches: 4. CDR3 DNA: TGTGCCAGCAGTGAAGGGGACAGGGGGGAAAATGGCTACACCTTC. This codes for CASSEGDRGENGYTF.

The chain recombines TRBV5-8 with TRBJ2-5; the D is unclear. Between the trimmed V and J ends, which lost 3 bases and 5 bases, there was a span of 23 bases. The CDR3 loop spans 17 amino acids. Germline V gives CDR1 SGHTS, CDR2 YDEGEE. The CDR3 DNA sequence: TGTGCCAGCAGCTCGGACCCCCCATTCACCGAGGAGGAGACCCAGTACTTC. Protein: CASSSDPPFTEEETQYF.

The chain couples TRBV30 to TRBJ2-4, with unresolved D. This CDR3 has 13 residues. The germline V gene has CDR1 GTSNPN and CDR2 SVGIG (reference sequence). With 6 bases removed from V and 0 bases from J, the gap between germline ends came to 9 bases. In DNA, the CDR3 is TGTGCCTGCCAAGAATTAGCCAAAAACATTCAGTACTTC. Protein product: CACQELAKNIQYF.

This chain links TRBV27 with TRBJ2-7, with a tentative D call TRBD1 (6 bases). The CDR3 covers 14 residues. V shed 5 bases and J shed 3 bases, with 14 bases lying between them. CDR1 and CDR2 (germline): MNHEY, SMNVEV (reference sequence). CDR3 coding DNA: TGTGCCAGCAGTCTCCAGGGACAAAACTACGAGCAGTACTTC. Translated: CASSLQGQNYEQYF.

In this sample, this clone turned up once. This chain links TRBV4-1 with TRBJ2-2; D not resolved. The germline V gene has CDR1 MGHRA and CDR2 YSYEKL. The CDR3 length is 14 residues. The germline V and J ends were trimmed by 1 base and 4 bases, with 7 bases remaining between them. Written as DNA, the CDR3 is TGCGCCAGCAGCCAAGGACCGTTCACCGGGGAGCTGTTTTTT. Translation gives CASSQGPFTGELFF.

V usage is TRBV10-2 and J usage is TRBJ2-7; no definite D call. Germline values: CDR1 WSHSY, CDR2 SAAADI. The germline V and J ends were trimmed by 5 bases and 10 bases, with 15 bases remaining between them. The CDR3 spans 12 residues. The CDR3 nucleotides read TGCGCCAGCAGTTCTGCGGACCCACTTCAGTACTTC. Residues: CASSSADPLQYF.

This chain connects TRBV9 to TRBJ2-7, with a possible D match to TRBD1 (5 bases). Trimming cost V 0 bases and J 7 bases, with 11 bases left between them. CDR1 and CDR2 (germline): SGDLS, YYNGEE. The CDR3 is made up of 13 amino acids. CDR3 in amino acids: CASSVVSGREQYF. In DNA, the CDR3 is TGTGCCAGCAGCGTAGTGTCAGGGCGAGAGCAGTACTTC.

The chain recombines TRBV13 with TRBJ2-1, with 10 positions matching TRBD2. CDR3 length: 17 amino acids. Germline values: CDR1 PRHDT, CDR2 FYEKMQ (reference sequence). V lost 2 bases and J lost 0; bases outside the gene matches: 4. In DNA, the CDR3 is TGTGCCAGCAGCTTATTGGGACTAGCGATCTCCTACAATGAGCAGTTCTTC. It is translated as CASSLLGLAISYNEQFF.

The rearrangement joins TRBV4-1 to TRBJ1-2, with a tentative D call TRBD1 (6 bases). In germline, CDR1 is MGHRA, CDR2 YSYEKL. The CDR3 runs to 16 residues. V lost 1 base to trimming and J lost 5 bases, with 17 bases between them. The CDR3 region is CASSQGIGTGRYGYTF. The DNA of the CDR3 is TGCGCCAGCAGCCAAGGGATAGGAACAGGGAGGTATGGCTACACCTTC.

CDR3 sequence reads: CASGLVPLGLASYEQYF. In nucleotides, the CDR3 is TGTGCTAGTGGTTTGGTACCTCTGGGCCTAGCGAGCTACGAGCAGTACTTC. The chain joins TRBV12-5 to TRBJ2-7; possible D gene TRBD2, 6 bases. This CDR3 spans 17 amino acids. Deletions cut 0 bases from V and 3 bases from J, with 18 bases between. Germline lookup yields CDR1 LGHNT and CDR2 FRNRAP.

The chain has TRBV30 and TRBJ2-3, with a possible D match to TRBD1 (8 bases). V lost 7 bases to trimming and J lost 6 bases, with 14 bases between them. Germline V gene data show CDR1 as GTSNPN and CDR2 as SVGIG (reference sequence). The CDR3 totals 12 residues. The CDR3: CASDREGDTQYF. The CDR3 DNA follows: TGTGCCTCGGACAGGGAGGGGGATACGCAGTATTTT.

The V gene is TRBV19, the J gene TRBJ1-1; D may be TRBD1 (5 bases). Trimming shortened V by 7 bases and J by 1 base, and 13 bases separated the two germline ends. Germline loops: CDR1 LNHDA, CDR2 SQIVND (reference sequence). This CDR3 has 14 residues. The CDR3 coding sequence is TGTGCCAGTAATTGGGGGTCTGGGAACACTGAAGCTTTCTTT. Its protein product is CASNWGSGNTEAFF. Drawing the rest from reference TRBV19 and TRBJ1-1, the complete variable domain is DGGITQSPKYLFRKEGQNVTLSCEQNLNHDAMYWYRQDPGQGLRLIYYSQIVNDFQKGDIAEGYSVSREKKESFPLTVTSAQKNPTAFYLCASNWGSGNTEAFFGQGTRLTVV.

The rearrangement uses TRBV13 and TRBJ2-7; D is perhaps TRBD1 (6 bases). This CDR3 is 16 amino acids long. Germline V gives CDR1 PRHDT, CDR2 FYEKMQ (reference sequence). With 0 bases removed from V and 2 bases from J, the gap between germline ends came to 14 bases. In DNA form, the CDR3 reads TGTGCCAGCAGCTTAGGGCCAGGAGAGGGGGCCTACGAGCAGTACTTC. Amino acid sequence: CASSLGPGEGAYEQYF.

This clone was seen just once. Other DNA sequences within the sample encode an identical CDR3. The chain links TRBV30 to TRBJ2-1; TRBD1 matches at 7 bases. Germline CDR1 GTSNPN, CDR2 SVGIG (reference sequence). Trimming cost V 0 bases and J 4 bases; bases outside gene matches: 0. The length of the CDR3 is 13 residues. The CDR3: CAWSVQGYNEQFF. Written as DNA, the CDR3 is TGTGCCTGGAGTGTACAGGGGTACAATGAGCAGTTCTTC. Together with reference TRBV30 and TRBJ2-1, the CDR3 gives the full variable domain: SQTIHQWPATLVQPVGSPLSLECTVEGTSNPNLYWYRQAAGRGLQLLFYSVGIGQISSEVPQNLSASRPQDRQFILSSKKLLLSDSGFYLCAWSVQGYNEQFFGPGTRLTVL.

The rearrangement links TRBV7-9 to TRBJ1-5; the D gene is possibly TRBD1 (5 bases). CDR1 is SEHNR and CDR2 is FQNEAQ in the germline V gene (reference sequence). Trimming cost V 6 bases and J 5 bases, with 11 bases left between them. CDR3 length: 13 residues. Here the CDR3 DNA reads TGTGCCAGCAGGCCTTGGGGGGATCAGCCCCAGCATTTT. It is translated as CASRPWGDQPQHF.

As to this clone: Additional DNA sequences in this sample encode the identical CDR3. V and J are TRBV9 and TRBJ1-2, with D perhaps TRBD1 (5 bases). The V gene lost 3 bases and the J gene lost 2 bases, with 5 bases spanning the gap. Germline loops: CDR1 SGDLS, CDR2 YYNGEE. The CDR3 extends over 12 amino acids. The CDR3, as DNA: TGTGCCAGCAGCGGGGGGAACTATGGCTACACCTTC. It specifies CASSGGNYGYTF.

The chain carries TRBV27 and TRBJ1-2; 7 nucleotides agree with TRBD1. The CDR3 spans 16 residues. V lost 6 bases, J lost 4 bases, and 14 bases stayed unmatched. Germline V CDR1 and CDR2: MNHEY, SMNVEV (reference sequence). The DNA of the CDR3 is TGTGCCAGCAGCAACCGGGGTCGCGGACAGGTCTATGGCTACACCTTC. This gives the protein CASSNRGRGQVYGYTF.

Only one count was recorded for this clone. V gene TRBV5-6 combines with J gene TRBJ2-3; 16 bases are shared with TRBD2. In germline, CDR1 is SGHDT, CDR2 YYEEEE. The CDR3 spans 17 residues. The V and J ends lost 3 bases and 4 bases, in that order; junction bases with no gene match: 5. For the CDR3, the DNA is TGTGCCAGCAGCTCGGGGACTAGCGGGAGGGCCCCAGATACGCAGTATTTT. Amino acid sequence: CASSSGTSGRAPDTQYF.

The chain carries TRBV5-6 and TRBJ2-7; TRBD1 or TRBD2 may be the D gene (5 bases each). This CDR3 is 14 amino acids long. V was pared by 4 bases and J by 3 bases, with 14 bases between. CDR1 SGHDT and CDR2 YYEEEE come from the germline V gene. The DNA of the CDR3 is TGTGCCAGCAGCGGGGACGGAGACTTCTACGAGCAGTACTTC. Protein: CASSGDGDFYEQYF.

CDR3: CASSDHPTSSTDTQYF. Written as DNA, the CDR3 is TGTGCCAGCAGCGACCACCCCACATCTAGCACAGATACGCAGTATTTT. The chain carries TRBV7-9 and TRBJ2-3; D ambiguous. Germline V gene lookup returns CDR1 SEHNR and CDR2 FQNEAQ (reference sequence). Trimming removed 5 bases at V and 0 bases at J, with 15 bases between. The CDR3 is made up of 16 amino acids. Full variable domain (rest looked up from reference TRBV7-9 and TRBJ2-3): DTGVSQNPRHKITKRGQNVTFRCDPISEHNRLYWYRQTLGQGPEFLTYFQNEAQLEKSRLLSDRFSAERPKGSFSTLEIQRTEQGDSAMYLCASSDHPTSSTDTQYFGPGTRLTVL.

The V call is TRBV6-5, the J call TRBJ1-2; the match to TRBD1 covers 7 bases. CDR3 length: 14 amino acids. From germline, CDR1 is MNHEY and CDR2 SVGAGI. V lost 2 bases, J lost 7 bases, and 7 bases stayed unmatched. DNA of the CDR3: TGTGCCAGCAGTTACGGTGAGGGGGCGAGTGGCTACACCTTC. This translates into CASSYGEGASGYTF.

The gene calls are TRBV6-5 and TRBJ2-1, with 9 bases that match TRBD2. The CDR3 contains 14 residues. Trimming cost V 4 bases and J 4 bases; bases outside gene matches: 2. Germline CDR1 is MNHEY and CDR2 is SVGAGI. The DNA for the CDR3 is TGTGCCAGCAGTTTCCTAGCGGGGTACAATGAGCAGTTCTTC. Translated: CASSFLAGYNEQFF.